A single TCR beta chain is shown here with its context. Its antigen is still unknown. Base qualities are not recorded, but no much larger clone differs from it by a single base. Whole blood was collected in K2EDTA tubes by collaborating institutions according to the institutions' own protocols. For TCRbeta analysis, collaborators shipped samples in one of three forms: frozen whole blood, isolated PBMCs, or DNA extracted from either of those sample types. The data were taken from a study of blood T cell repertoires in COVID-19 (dated by TCRdb to 2020 to 2022). Regarding the research as a whole: Samples covering the acute and convalescent phases of COVID-19 were provided by collaborators in the United States, Italy and Spain. The prospective study material was composed of cDNA or gDNA derived from T cells, B-cell-depleted T cells, or PBMCs. Subjects who had been exposed to COVID-19, were actively infected with it, or had recovered from it provided the deeply sampled blood TCRbeta repertoires that made up the dataset. The repertoires were released in a freely available public database meant as a resource for research on the immune response to SARS-CoV-2. The samples were drawn from the first 160 participants of the ongoing ImmuneRACE study and from over 950 subjects provided by 6 global collaborators. A de-identified subject ID, COVID-19 status, age in years and sex were almost always included in the sample metadata. Where HLA class I and class II types were available, the types were taken from metadata supplied by the sample provider, not from assay-based typing.

General conclusions and limits of the study: The amount of clinical and demographic metadata varied by source and participant and was provided uncurated.

The immunoSEQ Assay, a bias-controlled multiplex PCR, was used to amplify TCRbeta CDR3 regions from genomic DNA. The source study handled its data this way. The number of nucleated cells in each sample was estimated from the amplification of reference gene primers within the assay. To quantify the absolute abundance of each unique TCRbeta CDR3 rearrangement, sequence reads were collapsed and filtered. For each sample, productive Simpson clonality was calculated by taking the square root of Simpson's diversity index across productive rearrangements. TCRdb provides this immuneACCESS table in a form limited to in-frame rearrangements. Some clones are lacking; in checked studies, under half of them reflect an unresolved V gene, and why the rest are absent is not known. The D gene and trimming were derived from the DNA, and the V and J assignments and clone size from that table. For this sample there are over 100,000 clones; around three quarters appear just once. In total, the top ten clones hold almost 4% of the sample.

Sequenced: peripheral blood. The clonotype originates from a woman older than 75 with acute or convalescent COVID-19.

In nucleotides, the sequence is TGTGCCAGCAGTTACTCGACCAGGACAGGGATGTCCTACGAGCAGTACTTC. This yields the protein CASSYSTRTGMSYEQYF. The sequence links TRBV6-2 or TRBV6-3 to TRBJ2-7; TRBD1 lines up with 8 middle nucleotides. CDR1 MNHEY and CDR2 SVGEGT were looked up in the germline V gene. The CDR3 contains 17 residues, cysteine and phenylalanine counted. Only the CDR3 portion is preserved as DNA: 51 bases, with reading frame beginning at the first base. Clipping removes 0 bases from V and 1 base from J, with 8 as the unmatched junction base count.